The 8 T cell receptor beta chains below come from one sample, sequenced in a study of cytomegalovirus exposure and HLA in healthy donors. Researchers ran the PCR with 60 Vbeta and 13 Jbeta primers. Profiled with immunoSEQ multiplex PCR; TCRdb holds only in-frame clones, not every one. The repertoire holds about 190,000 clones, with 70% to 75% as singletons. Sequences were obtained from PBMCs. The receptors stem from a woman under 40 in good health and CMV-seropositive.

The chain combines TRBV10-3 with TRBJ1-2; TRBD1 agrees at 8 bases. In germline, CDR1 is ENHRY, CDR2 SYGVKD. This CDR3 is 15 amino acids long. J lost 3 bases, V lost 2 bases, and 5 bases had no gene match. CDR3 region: CAISEPGQGDYGYTF. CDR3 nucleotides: TGTGCCATCAGTGAGCCCGGACAGGGCGACTATGGCTACACCTTC.

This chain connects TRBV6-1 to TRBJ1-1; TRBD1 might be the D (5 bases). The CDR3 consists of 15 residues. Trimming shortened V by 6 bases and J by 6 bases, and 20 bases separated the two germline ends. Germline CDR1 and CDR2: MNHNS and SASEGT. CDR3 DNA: TGTGCCAGCAGCGAGCCGGAAAGGGGAAAAGCTGAAGCTTTCTTT. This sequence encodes CASSEPERGKAEAFF.

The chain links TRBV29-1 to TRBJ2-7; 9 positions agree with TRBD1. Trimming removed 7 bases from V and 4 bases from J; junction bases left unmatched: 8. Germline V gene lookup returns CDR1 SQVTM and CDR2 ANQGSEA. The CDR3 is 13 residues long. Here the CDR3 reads CSAGQGIEYEQYF. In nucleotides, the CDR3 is TGCAGCGCCGGACAGGGGATTGAATACGAGCAGTACTTC.

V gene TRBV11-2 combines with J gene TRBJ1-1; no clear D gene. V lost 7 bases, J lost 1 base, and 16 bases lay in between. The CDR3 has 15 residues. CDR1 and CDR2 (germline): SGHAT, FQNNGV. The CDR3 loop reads CASNILTGKNTEAFF. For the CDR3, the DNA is TGTGCCAGCAACATCCTAACGGGAAAGAACACTGAAGCTTTCTTT.

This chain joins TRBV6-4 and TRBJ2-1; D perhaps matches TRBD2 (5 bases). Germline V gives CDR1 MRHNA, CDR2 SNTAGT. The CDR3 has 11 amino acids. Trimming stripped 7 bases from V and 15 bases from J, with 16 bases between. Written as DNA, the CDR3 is TGTGCCAGCAACCTTAGCGAAGATGGGTTCTTC. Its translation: CASNLSEDGFF.

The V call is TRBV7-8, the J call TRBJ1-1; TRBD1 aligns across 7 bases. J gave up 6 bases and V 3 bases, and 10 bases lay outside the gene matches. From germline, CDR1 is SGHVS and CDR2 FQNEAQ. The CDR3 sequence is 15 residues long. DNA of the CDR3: TGTGCCAGCAGCTTCATGGACAGGAACCCTGCTGAAGCTTTCTTT. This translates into CASSFMDRNPAEAFF. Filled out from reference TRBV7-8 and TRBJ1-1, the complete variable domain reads GAGVSQSPRYKVAKRGQDVALRCDPISGHVSLFWYQQALGQGPEFLTYFQNEAQLDKSGLPSDRFFAERPEGSVSTLKIQRTQQEDSAVYLCASSFMDRNPAEAFFGQGTRLTVV.

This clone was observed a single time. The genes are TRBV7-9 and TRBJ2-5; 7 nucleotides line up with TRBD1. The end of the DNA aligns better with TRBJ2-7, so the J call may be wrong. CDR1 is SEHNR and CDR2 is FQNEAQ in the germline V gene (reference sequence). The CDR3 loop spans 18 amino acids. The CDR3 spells CASSYQPIRDSSTSEQYF. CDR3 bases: TGTGCCAGCAGCTACCAACCAATCCGGGACAGCTCAACCTCCGAGCAGTACTTC.

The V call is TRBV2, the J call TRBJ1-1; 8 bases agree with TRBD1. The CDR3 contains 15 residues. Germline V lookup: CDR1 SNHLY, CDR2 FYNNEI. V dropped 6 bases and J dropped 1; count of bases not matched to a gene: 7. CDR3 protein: CASRLDREGNTEAFF. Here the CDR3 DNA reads TGTGCCAGCAGATTGGACAGGGAGGGGAACACTGAAGCTTTCTTT. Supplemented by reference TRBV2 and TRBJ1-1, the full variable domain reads EPEVTQTPSHQVTQMGQEVILRCVPISNHLYFYWYRQILGQKVEFLVSFYNNEISEKSEIFDDQFSVERPDGSNFTLKIRSTKLEDSAMYFCASRLDREGNTEAFFGQGTRLTVV.